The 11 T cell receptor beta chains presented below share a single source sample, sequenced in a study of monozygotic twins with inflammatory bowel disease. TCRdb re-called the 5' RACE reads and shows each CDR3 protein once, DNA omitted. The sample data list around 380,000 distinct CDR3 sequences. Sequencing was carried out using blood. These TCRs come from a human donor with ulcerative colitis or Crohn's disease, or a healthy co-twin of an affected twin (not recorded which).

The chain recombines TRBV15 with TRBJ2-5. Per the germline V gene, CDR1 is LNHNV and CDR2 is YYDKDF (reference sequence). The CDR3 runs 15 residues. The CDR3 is CATSREFRGEETQYF.

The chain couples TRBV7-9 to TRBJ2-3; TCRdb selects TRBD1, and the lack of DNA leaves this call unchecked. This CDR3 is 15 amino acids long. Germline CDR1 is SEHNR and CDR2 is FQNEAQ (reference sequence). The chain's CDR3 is CASSLEQVSLDTQYF.

CDR3 amino acids: CASSSKGGLPRDTEAFF. The gene calls are TRBV12-3 or TRBV12-4 and TRBJ1-1; the D call from TCRdb, TRBD1, cannot be confirmed without DNA. CDR3 length: 17 residues.

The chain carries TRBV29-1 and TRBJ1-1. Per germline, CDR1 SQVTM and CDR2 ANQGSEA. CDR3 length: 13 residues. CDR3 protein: CSVEGRWVAEAFF.

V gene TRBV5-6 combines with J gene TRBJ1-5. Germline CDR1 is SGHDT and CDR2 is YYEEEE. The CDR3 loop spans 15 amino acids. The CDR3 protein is CASSWQGASNQPQHF. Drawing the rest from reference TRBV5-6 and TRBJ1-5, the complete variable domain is DAGVTQSPTHLIKTRGQQVTLRCSPKSGHDTVSWYQQALGQGPQFIFQYYEEEERQRGNFPDRFSGHQFPNYSSELNVNALLLGDSALYLCASSWQGASNQPQHFGDGTRLSIL.

This CDR3 reads CASARGGQETQYF. The chain couples TRBV7-3 to TRBJ2-5; TCRdb calls TRBD1, which cannot be checked without DNA. In germline, CDR1 is SGHTA, CDR2 FQGTGA. The CDR3 sequence is 13 residues long.

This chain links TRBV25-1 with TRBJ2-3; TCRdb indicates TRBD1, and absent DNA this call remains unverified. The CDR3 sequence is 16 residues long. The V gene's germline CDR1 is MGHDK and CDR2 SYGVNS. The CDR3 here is CASSEGRVLLLDTQYF. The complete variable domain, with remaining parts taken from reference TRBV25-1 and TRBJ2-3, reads EADIYQTPRYLVIGTGKKITLECSQTMGHDKMYWYQQDPGMELHLIHYSYGVNSTEKGDLSSESTVSRIRTEHFPLTLESARPSHTSQYLCASSEGRVLLLDTQYFGPGTRLTVL.

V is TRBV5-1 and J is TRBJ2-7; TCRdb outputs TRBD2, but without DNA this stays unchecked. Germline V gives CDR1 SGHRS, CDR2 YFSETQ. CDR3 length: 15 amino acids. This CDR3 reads CASSLEGSGKGEQYF.

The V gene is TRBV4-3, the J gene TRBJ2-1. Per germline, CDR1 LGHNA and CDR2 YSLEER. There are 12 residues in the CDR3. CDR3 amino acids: CASSQVGSEQFF.

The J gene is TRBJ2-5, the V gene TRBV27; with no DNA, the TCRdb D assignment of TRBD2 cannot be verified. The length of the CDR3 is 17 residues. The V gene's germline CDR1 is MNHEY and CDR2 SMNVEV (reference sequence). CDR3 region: CTSSTRLAGGAMGTQYF.

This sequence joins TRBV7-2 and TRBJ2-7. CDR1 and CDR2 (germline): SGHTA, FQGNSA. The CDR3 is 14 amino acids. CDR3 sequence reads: CASSFFLTRYEQYF. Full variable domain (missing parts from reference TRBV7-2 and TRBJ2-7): GAGVSQSPSNKVTEKGKDVELRCDPISGHTALYWYRQSLGQGLEFLIYFQGNSAPDKSGLPSDRFSAERTGGSVSTLTIQRTQQEDSAVYLCASSFFLTRYEQYFGPGTRLTVT.